This TCR beta chain comes out of a study of T cells after yellow fever vaccination. Study at large: Where fractions had low cell numbers, libraries were prepared from them with the SMART-Seq v4 Ultra Low Input RNA kit. Study-wide results and caveats: It was a small share of clonotypes that appeared in both CD4 and CD8 compartments.

A note on this clonotype: The antigen remains unidentified.

The CDR3 is made up of 12 amino acids. Trimming took 6 bases from V and 8 from J; bases not matched to a gene: 5. Germline V gene lookup returns CDR1 DFQATT and CDR2 SNEGSKA (reference sequence). In TCRdb, the 5' RACE reads were re-called with MiXCR into one record per CDR3 protein. The repertoire holds about 320,000 distinct CDR3 sequences, approximately 12% seen once, with 2.5% to 3.5% in the top ten. Sequencing was performed on CD4+ T cells sorted from PBMCs, taken 15 days after the yellow fever booster vaccination. The clonotype comes from a man younger than 30 who received the YFV17D yellow fever vaccine. V is TRBV20-1 and J is TRBJ2-1; the match to TRBD1 covers 9 bases. The CDR3 DNA reads as TGCAGTGCCCGAACAGGGGGCGATGAGCAGTTCTTC. This gives the protein CSARTGGDEQFF.